This passage covers 4 T cell receptor beta chains from one sample sequenced in a study of shared clonotypes between healthy human individuals. CD45RO negativity and positive selection for CCR7 defined naive CD8 cells, a population that excluded terminally differentiated effector memory CD45RA+ cells. Profiled with immunoSEQ multiplex PCR; TCRdb holds only in-frame clones, not every one. The sample records roughly 2 million clones, roughly 94% being singletons. What was sequenced was naive CD8+ T cells sorted from blood. The receptors were sampled from a man aged 18 to 30 in good health.

The V gene is TRBV4-1, the J gene TRBJ2-7; 11 nucleotides align to TRBD2. Trimming removed 0 bases from V and 7 bases from J; junction bases left unmatched: 8. The CDR3 sequence is 16 residues long. Germline values: CDR1 MGHRA, CDR2 YSYEKL. CDR3 region: CASSQDFGGLAVEQYF. The CDR3 nucleotides are TGCGCCAGCAGCCAAGATTTCGGGGGACTAGCGGTGGAGCAGTACTTC.

The V gene is TRBV7-8, the J gene TRBJ2-7; D not certain. Germline V lookup: CDR1 SGHVS, CDR2 FQNEAQ. Trimming stripped 0 bases from V and 6 bases from J, with 15 bases between. The CDR3 loop spans 15 amino acids. The CDR3 loop is CASSLAGSGPLEQYF. The CDR3 DNA reads TGTGCCAGCAGCTTAGCAGGTTCGGGTCCCCTCGAGCAGTACTTC.

The chain combines TRBV7-2 with TRBJ2-7, with D perhaps TRBD1 (5 bases). The CDR3 has 15 residues. Germline V gene sequence: CDR1 SGHTA, CDR2 FQGNSA. The V end lost 5 bases, the J end lost 4 bases, and 18 bases lay between the germline ends. CDR3 protein: CASSLGERSLYEQYF. The CDR3 coding sequence is TGTGCCAGCAGCCTAGGGGAACGCAGCCTTTACGAGCAGTACTTC.

The chain has TRBV4-1 and TRBJ2-7; the match to TRBD1 covers 9 bases. The ends lost 6 bases at V and 3 bases at J; junction bases unmatched: 3. Per germline, CDR1 MGHRA and CDR2 YSYEKL. The CDR3 runs to 13 residues. The CDR3: CASSSTGGYEQYF. The CDR3 DNA sequence: TGCGCCAGCAGTTCGACAGGGGGCTACGAGCAGTACTTC.